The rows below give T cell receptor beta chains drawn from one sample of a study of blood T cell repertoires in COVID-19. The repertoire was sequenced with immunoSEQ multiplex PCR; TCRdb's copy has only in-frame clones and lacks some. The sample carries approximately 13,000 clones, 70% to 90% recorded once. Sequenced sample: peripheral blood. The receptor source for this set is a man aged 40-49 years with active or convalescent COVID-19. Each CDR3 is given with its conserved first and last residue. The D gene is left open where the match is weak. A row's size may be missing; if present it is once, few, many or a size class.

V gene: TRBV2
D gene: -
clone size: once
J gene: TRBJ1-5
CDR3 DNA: TGTGCCAGCAGTGATTGGGGACTCGATAGCAATCAGCCCCAGCATTTT
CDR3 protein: CASSDWGLDSNQPQHF

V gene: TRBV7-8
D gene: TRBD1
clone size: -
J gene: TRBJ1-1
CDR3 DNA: TGTGCCAGCAGGGCGGGACAGACTAACACTGAAGCTTTCTTT
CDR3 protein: CASRAGQTNTEAFF

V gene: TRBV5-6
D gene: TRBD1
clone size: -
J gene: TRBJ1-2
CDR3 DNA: TGTGCCAGCAGCAAACCGGGACAGGGGATAAATTATGGCTACACCTTC
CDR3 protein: CASSKPGQGINYGYTF

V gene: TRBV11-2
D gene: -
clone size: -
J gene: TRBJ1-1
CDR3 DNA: TGTGCCAGCAGTTTGGGCGGGGGGAACACTGAAGCTTTCTTT
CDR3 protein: CASSLGGGNTEAFF

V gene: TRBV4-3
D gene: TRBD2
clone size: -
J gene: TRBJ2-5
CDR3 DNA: TGCGCCAGCAGCCAAGGACTAGCGGGGAACCAAGAGACCCAGTACTTC
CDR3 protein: CASSQGLAGNQETQYF

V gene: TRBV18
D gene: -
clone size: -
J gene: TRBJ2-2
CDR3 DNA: TGTGCCAGCACGACAGGACCGAACCTGGGCACCGGGGAGCTGTTTTTT
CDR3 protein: CASTTGPNLGTGELFF

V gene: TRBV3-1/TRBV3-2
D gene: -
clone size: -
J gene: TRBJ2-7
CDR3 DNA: TGTGCCAGCAGCCAATTTCAGGGTGCCTACGAGCAGTACTTC
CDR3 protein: CASSQFQGAYEQYF

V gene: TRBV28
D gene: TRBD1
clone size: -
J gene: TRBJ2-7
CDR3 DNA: TGTGCCACCTTAAAACAGGGGGCCAATCGAGAGCAGTACTTC
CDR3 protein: CATLKQGANREQYF

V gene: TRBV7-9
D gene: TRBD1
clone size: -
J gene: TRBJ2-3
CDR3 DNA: TGTGCCAGCAGCTCCGGGACAGCAGCAGATACGCAGTATTTT
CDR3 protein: CASSSGTAADTQYF

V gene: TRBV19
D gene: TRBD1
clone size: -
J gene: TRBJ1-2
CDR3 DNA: TGTGCCAGTAGTCTCGGGGACAGCTCCTATGGCTACACCTTC
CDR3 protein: CASSLGDSSYGYTF

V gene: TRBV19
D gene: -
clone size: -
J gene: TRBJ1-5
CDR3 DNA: TGTGCCAGTAAGGACGGGATTAAAGATAGCAATCAGCCCCAGCATTTT
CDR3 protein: CASKDGIKDSNQPQHF

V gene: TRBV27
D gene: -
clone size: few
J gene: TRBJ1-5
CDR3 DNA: TGTGCCAGCAGTTCACGACAGGGCAATCAGCCCCAGCATTTT
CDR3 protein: CASSSRQGNQPQHF

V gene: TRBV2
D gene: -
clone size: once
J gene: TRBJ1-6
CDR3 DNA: TGTGCCAGCAAACAGGAAATTAATTCACCCCTCCACTTT
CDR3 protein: CASKQEINSPLHF

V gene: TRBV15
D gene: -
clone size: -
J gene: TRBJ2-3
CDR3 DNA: TGTGCCACCAGCAGAAATGAGGCTCGAAGGCGGTATTTT
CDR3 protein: CATSRNEARRRYF

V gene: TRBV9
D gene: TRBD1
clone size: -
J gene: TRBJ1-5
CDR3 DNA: TGTGCCAGCAGTTCAGGGGGCGCTGGACAGCCCCAGCATTTT
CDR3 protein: CASSSGGAGQPQHF

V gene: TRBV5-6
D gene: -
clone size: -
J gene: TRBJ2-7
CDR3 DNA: TGTGCCAGCAGCTTGATAGACAGGTTCTACGAGCAGTACTTC
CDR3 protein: CASSLIDRFYEQYF

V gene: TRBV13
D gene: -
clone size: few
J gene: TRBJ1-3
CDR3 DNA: TGTGCCAGCAGCTCCATCCTATACGGGTATTTT
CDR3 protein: CASSSILYGYF

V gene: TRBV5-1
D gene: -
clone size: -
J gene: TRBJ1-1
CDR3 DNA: TGCGCCAGCAGCTTGGGCGGCGGTGAGAACACTGAAGCTTTCTTT
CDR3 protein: CASSLGGGENTEAFF

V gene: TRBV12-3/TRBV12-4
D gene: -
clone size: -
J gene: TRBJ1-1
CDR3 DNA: TGTGCCAGCAGTTTCACCGGGAACACTGAAGCTTTCTTT
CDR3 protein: CASSFTGNTEAFF

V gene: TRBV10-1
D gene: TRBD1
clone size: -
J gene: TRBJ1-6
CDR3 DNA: TGCGCCAGCGCCGGGACAGGGAATTCACCCCTCCACTTT
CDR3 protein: CASAGTGNSPLHF

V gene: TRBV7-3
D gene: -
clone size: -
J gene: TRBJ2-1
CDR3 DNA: TGTGCCAGCAGCCTGAGACTAGGGGGCGATGAGCAGTTCTTC
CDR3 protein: CASSLRLGGDEQFF

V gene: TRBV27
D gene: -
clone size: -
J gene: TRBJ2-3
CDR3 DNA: TGTGCCAGTTATGGGACACCCCCCGGAGATACGCAGTATTTT
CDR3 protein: CASYGTPPGDTQYF

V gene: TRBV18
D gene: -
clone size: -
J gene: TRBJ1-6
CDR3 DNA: TGTGCCAGCTCACGAACGACACCGGAAATTTCACCCCTCCACTTT
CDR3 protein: CASSRTTPEISPLHF

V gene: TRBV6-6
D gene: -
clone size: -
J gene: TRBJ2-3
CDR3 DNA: TGTGCCAGCAGCACGACAGCTAGCACAGATACGCAGTATTTT
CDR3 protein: CASSTTASTDTQYF